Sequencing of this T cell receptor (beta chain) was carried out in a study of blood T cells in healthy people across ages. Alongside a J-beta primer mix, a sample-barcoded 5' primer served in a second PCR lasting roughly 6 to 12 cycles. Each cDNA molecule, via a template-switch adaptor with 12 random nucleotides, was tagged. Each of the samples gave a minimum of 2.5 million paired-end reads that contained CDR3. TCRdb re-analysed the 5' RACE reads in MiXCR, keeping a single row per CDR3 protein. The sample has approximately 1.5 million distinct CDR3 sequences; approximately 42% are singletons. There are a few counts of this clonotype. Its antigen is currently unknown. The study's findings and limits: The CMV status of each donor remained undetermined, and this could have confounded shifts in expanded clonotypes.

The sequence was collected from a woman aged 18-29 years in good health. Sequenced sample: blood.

The CDR3 DNA reads TGCGCCAGCAGCCAAGTCCTTCTGTTAAACTATGGCTACACCTTC. This codes for CASSQVLLLNYGYTF. The rearrangement joins TRBV4-1 to TRBJ1-2; D remains ambiguous. The V gene lost 1 base and the J gene lost 2 bases, with 11 bases spanning the gap. Germline values: CDR1 MGHRA, CDR2 YSYEKL. The CDR3 loop spans 15 amino acids.